This is a list of T cell receptor beta chains from one sample in a study of blood T cells in healthy people across ages. TCRdb analysed the 5' RACE reads with MiXCR anew, one entry per CDR3 protein. The sample lists hundreds of thousands of distinct CDR3 sequences, more than 45% occurring once. The sequencing input was blood. The receptors shown here come from a woman of 80 years or more in good health. Both conserved end residues are part of each CDR3.

TRBV28	13	TRBJ2-5	CASHGRGVETQYF
TRBV12-3/TRBV12-4	13	TRBJ1-4	CASSFGVAEKLFF
TRBV18	14	TRBJ2-7	CASSQDISSYEQYF
TRBV5-1	13	TRBJ1-2	CASSSASQYGYTF
TRBV9	13	TRBJ2-7	CASSALTGTEQYF
TRBV2	14	TRBJ2-1	CASNLAGGINEQFF
TRBV20-1	16	TRBJ2-1	CSARHPSGSSYNEQFF
TRBV27	14	TRBJ2-1	CASSPISGANEQFF
TRBV12-3/TRBV12-4	12	TRBJ2-5	CTSSFGIETQYF
TRBV4-2	16	TRBJ2-3	CASSQVTSGGRGTQYF
TRBV5-1	14	TRBJ2-3	CASRAGQSTDTQYF
TRBV7-2	13	TRBJ2-1	CASSLRLLNEQFF
TRBV7-2	14	TRBJ1-6	CASSFGGSDSPLHF
TRBV2	15	TRBJ2-4	CASSDSRQSSGAQYF
TRBV12-3/TRBV12-4	14	TRBJ2-2	CASTGTGGTGELFF
TRBV7-2	14	TRBJ1-2	CASSLPPSGYGYTF
TRBV6-6	13	TRBJ2-7	CASSGPDSYEQYF
TRBV7-3	16	TRBJ2-7	CASSLTGTSGRIEQYF
TRBV2	12	TRBJ2-3	CASSEVPFDAYF
TRBV9	14	TRBJ2-3	CASSVAPAFGAQYF
TRBV14	13	TRBJ1-2	CASSQDTYYGYTF
TRBV2	12	TRBJ1-1	CASSGEGTEAFF
TRBV28	13	TRBJ1-6	CASREQGGSPLHF
TRBV5-1	13	TRBJ1-1	CASSVTLGTEAFF
TRBV6-6	15	TRBJ2-1	CASSQTGTSHNEQFF
TRBV6-5	15	TRBJ2-3	CASSYTGRPTDTQYF
TRBV21-1	15	TRBJ2-7	CASSNRERERYEQYF
TRBV5-1	16	TRBJ2-6	CASSLALALGANVLTF
TRBV7-3	15	TRBJ2-1	CASSFSRDSYNEQFF
TRBV12-3/TRBV12-4	15	TRBJ2-6	CASTLWGSGANVLTF
TRBV25-1	14	TRBJ2-7	CASVARTGYNEQYF
TRBV28	15	TRBJ2-2	CASSVGGWNTGGLFF
TRBV7-2	17	TRBJ1-1	CANLPPRGTGSNTEAFF
TRBV5-1	15	TRBJ2-6	CASNLPGSGANVLTF
TRBV28	13	TRBJ1-2	CASSLGHNYGYTF
TRBV27	14	TRBJ2-1	CASSSRTRGNEQFF
TRBV20-1	11	TRBJ2-7	CGARGYYERYF
TRBV5-5	13	TRBJ2-3	CASSSTSADTQYF
TRBV14	14	TRBJ2-2	CASSQLFRDRELFF
TRBV18	15	TRBJ2-5	CASSPRAGFYNEQYF
TRBV2	11	TRBJ2-7	CASRQTYEQYF
TRBV20-1	12	TRBJ2-1	CSAPQSSALTFF
TRBV28	13	TRBJ1-2	CASSSSSNYGYTF
TRBV7-9	14	TRBJ1-2	CASSLVSAGGADTF
TRBV5-1	15	TRBJ2-7	CASSNGTGRTYEQYF
TRBV24-1	15	TRBJ2-3	CATSEFGHPTDTQYF